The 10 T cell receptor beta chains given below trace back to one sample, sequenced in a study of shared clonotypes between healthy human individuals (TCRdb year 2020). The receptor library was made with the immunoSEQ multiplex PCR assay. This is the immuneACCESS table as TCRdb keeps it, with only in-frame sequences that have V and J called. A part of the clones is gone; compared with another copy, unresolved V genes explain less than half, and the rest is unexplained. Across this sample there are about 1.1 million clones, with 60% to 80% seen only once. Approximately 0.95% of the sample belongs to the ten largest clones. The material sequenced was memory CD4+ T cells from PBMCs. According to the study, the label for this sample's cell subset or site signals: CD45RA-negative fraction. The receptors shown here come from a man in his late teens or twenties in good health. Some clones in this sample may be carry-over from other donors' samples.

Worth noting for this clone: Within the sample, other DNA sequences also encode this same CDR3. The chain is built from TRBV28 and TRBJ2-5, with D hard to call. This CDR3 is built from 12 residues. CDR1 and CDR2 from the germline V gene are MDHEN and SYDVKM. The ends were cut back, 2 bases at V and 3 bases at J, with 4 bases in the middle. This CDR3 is CASSLTEETQYF. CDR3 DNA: TGTGCCAGCAGTTTAACAGAAGAGACCCAGTACTTC.

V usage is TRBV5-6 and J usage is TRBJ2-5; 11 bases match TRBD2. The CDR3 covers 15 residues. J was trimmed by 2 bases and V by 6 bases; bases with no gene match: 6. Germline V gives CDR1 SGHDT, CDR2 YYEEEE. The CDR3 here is CASTNRLAGQETQYF. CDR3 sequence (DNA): TGTGCCAGCACCAACAGACTAGCGGGACAAGAGACCCAGTACTTC.

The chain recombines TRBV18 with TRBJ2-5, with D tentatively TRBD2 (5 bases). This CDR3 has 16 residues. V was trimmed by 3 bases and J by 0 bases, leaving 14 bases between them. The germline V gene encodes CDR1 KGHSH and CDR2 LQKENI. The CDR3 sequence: CASSPGVIQYQETQYF. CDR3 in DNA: TGTGCCAGCTCACCGGGAGTCATTCAGTACCAAGAGACCCAGTACTTC.

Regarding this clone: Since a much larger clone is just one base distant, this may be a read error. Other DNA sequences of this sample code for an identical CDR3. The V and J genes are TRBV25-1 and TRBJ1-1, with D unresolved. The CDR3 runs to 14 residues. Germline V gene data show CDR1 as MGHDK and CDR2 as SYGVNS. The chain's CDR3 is CASSDRSLNTEAFF. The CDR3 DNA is TGCGCCAGCAGTGACCGCAGCCTGAACACTGAAGCTTTCTTT.

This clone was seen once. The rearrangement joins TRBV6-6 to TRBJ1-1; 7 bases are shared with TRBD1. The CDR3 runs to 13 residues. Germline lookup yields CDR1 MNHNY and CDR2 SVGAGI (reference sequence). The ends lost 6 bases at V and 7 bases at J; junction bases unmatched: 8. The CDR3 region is CASSLRQGGEAFF. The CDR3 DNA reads TGTGCCAGCAGCCTGAGACAGGGCGGTGAAGCTTTCTTT.

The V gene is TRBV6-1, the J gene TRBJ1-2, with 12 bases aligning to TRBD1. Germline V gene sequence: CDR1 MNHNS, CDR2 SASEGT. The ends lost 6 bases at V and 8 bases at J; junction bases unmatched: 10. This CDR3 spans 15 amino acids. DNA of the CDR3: TGTGCCAGCAGGGTACCGGGACAGGGGGCGCTGGGCTACACCTTC. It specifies CASRVPGQGALGYTF.

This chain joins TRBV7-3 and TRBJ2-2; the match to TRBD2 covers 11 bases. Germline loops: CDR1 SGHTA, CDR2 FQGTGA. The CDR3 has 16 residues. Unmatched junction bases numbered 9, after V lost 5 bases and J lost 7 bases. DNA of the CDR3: TGTGCCAGCAGCCTTAGCGGGAGGGCTGGCGTCGGGGAGCTGTTTTTT. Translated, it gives CASSLSGRAGVGELFF.

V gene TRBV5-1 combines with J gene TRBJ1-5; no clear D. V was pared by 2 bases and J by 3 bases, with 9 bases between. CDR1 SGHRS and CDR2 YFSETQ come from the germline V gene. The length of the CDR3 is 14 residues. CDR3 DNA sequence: TGCGCCAGCAGCTTCGGTGGTGACAATCAGCCCCAGCATTTT. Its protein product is CASSFGGDNQPQHF.

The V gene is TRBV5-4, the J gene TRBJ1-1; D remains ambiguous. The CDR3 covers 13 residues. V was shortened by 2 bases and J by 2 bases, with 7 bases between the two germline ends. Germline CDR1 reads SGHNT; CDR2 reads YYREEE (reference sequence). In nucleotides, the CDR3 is TGTGCCAGCAGCTTCCAGAGAAACACTGAAGCTTTCTTT. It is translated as CASSFQRNTEAFF. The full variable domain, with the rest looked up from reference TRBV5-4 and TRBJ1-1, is ETGVTQSPTHLIKTRGQQVTLRCSSQSGHNTVSWYQQALGQGPQFIFQYYREEENGRGNFPPRFSGLQFPNYSSELNVNALELDDSALYLCASSFQRNTEAFFGQGTRLTVV.

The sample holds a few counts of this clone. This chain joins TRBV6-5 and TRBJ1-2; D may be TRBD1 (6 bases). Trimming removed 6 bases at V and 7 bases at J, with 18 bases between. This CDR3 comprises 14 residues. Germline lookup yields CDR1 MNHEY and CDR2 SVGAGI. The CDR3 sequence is CASSPRTEAGGYTF. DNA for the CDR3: TGTGCCAGCAGCCCTAGGACAGAAGCGGGTGGCTACACCTTC.